This T cell receptor beta chain was captured by sequencing in a study of cytomegalovirus exposure and HLA in healthy donors. Study in general: The 100 to 150 validation repertoires and the roughly 670 first-cohort repertoires shared a platform, a later analysis reported.

Libraries were prepared by immunoSEQ multiplex PCR; TCRdb keeps only in-frame clonotypes and omits some of them. The top ten hold approximately 6.4% of the sample, which has roughly 52,000 clones, over 75% seen once. Sequenced input: PBMCs. This clonotype originated in a woman in her thirties in good health and CMV-seronegative.

The CDR3 DNA sequence: TGTGCCAGCAGTTTATTCGGGACAGGAGGCAACGAGCAGTACTTC. Residues: CASSLFGTGGNEQYF. The rearrangement links TRBV27 to TRBJ2-7; 8 nucleotides align to TRBD1. The CDR3 spans 15 residues. V shed 1 base and J 5 bases; nucleotides not matched to a gene: 7. Germline V gene sequence: CDR1 MNHEY, CDR2 SMNVEV (reference sequence).